The sequence of this T cell receptor (beta chain) was determined in a study of blood T cell repertoires in COVID-19. Across the study: Material from acute and convalescent COVID-19 was sourced from the United States, Italy and Spain. T cells, B-cell-depleted T cells, or PBMCs supplied cDNA or gDNA.

In the original analysis: Researchers report that nucleated cell counts were estimated from reference gene primer amplification. Assay: immunoSEQ multiplex PCR; the TCRdb copy retains only in-frame clones and omits some. That table supplies the V and J calls and clone size; D and trimming were determined from the DNA. The sample consists of some 250,000 clones, roughly 80% of them appearing once. Germline CDR1 and CDR2: SGHRS and YFSETQ. Trimming cost V 3 bases and J 5 bases, with 14 bases left between them. The CDR3 length is 14 residues. The sequence was obtained from a woman aged 60-70 years with active or convalescent COVID-19. Sequences were obtained from peripheral blood. The chain recombines TRBV5-1 with TRBJ2-5, with D maybe TRBD2 (6 bases). The chain's CDR3 is CASSSGLNGETQYF. As DNA, the CDR3 is TGCGCCAGCAGCTCGGGACTCAACGGGGAGACCCAGTACTTC.